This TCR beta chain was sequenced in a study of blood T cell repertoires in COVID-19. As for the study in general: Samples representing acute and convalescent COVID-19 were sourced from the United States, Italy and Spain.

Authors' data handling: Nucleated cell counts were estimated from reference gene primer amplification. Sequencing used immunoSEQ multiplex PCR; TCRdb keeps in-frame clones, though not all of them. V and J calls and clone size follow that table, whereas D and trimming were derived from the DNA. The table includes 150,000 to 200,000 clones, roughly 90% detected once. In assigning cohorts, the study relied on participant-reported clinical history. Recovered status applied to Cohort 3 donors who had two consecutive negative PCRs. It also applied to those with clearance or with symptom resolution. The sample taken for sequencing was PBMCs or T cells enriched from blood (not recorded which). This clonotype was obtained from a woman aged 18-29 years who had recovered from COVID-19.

The CDR3 sequence: CASTIPGTLNTGELFF. The CDR3 DNA sequence: TGTGCCAGCACTATACCCGGGACTTTAAACACCGGGGAGCTGTTTTTT. The gene calls are TRBV7-2 and TRBJ2-2; tentatively, D is TRBD2 (6 bases). The V end lost 7 bases, the J end lost 2 bases, and 17 bases lay between the germline ends. This CDR3 region has 16 residues. Germline V gene data show CDR1 as SGHTA and CDR2 as FQGNSA.